What follows are 32 T cell receptor beta chains derived from one specimen sequenced in a study of PD-1 blockade in classical Hodgkin lymphoma. Clones were read by immunoSEQ multiplex PCR, and TCRdb kept only the in-frame ones, dropping some. The sample lists about 6,000 clones; 45% to 70% were seen once. Each patient relapsed following autologous stem cell transplantation, and prior brentuximab vedotin exposure differed. Magnetic negative selection of thawed PBMCs yielded the CD8+ T cells. The input for sequencing was CD8+ T cells from blood, taken at baseline. These receptors all come from a human donor with classical Hodgkin lymphoma.

This sequence joins TRBV7-3 and TRBJ2-1; D not resolved. Trimming shortened V by 2 bases and J by 7 bases, and 12 bases separated the two germline ends. The CDR3 runs to 14 residues. Germline CDR1 reads SGHTA; CDR2 reads FQGTGA. The CDR3 nucleotides are TGTGCCAGCAGCTTAGCCCCCAGGACGAATGAGCAGTTCTTC. Translated, it gives CASSLAPRTNEQFF.

The chain carries TRBV9 and TRBJ1-2; D possibly corresponds to TRBD1 (6 bases). Germline V gives CDR1 SGDLS, CDR2 YYNGEE. The CDR3 length is 13 residues. The V end lost 3 bases, the J end lost 7 bases, and 13 bases lay between the germline ends. For the CDR3, the DNA is TGTGCCAGCAGCGGTACAGGGCCCTCTGGCTACACCTTC. This encodes CASSGTGPSGYTF.

CDR3 nucleotides: TGTGCCAGCAGCTTTAGCGAGGTTGCGTTCTACGAGCAGTACTTC. Encoded protein: CASSFSEVAFYEQYF. V gene TRBV7-9 combines with J gene TRBJ2-7, with a tentative D call TRBD2 (5 bases). CDR3 length: 15 amino acids. In germline, CDR1 is SEHNR, CDR2 FQNEAQ (reference sequence). Trimming took 3 bases from V and 3 from J, leaving 15 bases between them.

The chain is built from TRBV29-1 and TRBJ1-1; D possibly corresponds to TRBD1 (6 bases). The germline V gene has CDR1 SQVTM and CDR2 ANQGSEA. V lost 5 bases, J lost 2 bases, and 15 bases lay in between. CDR3 length: 14 amino acids. The CDR3: CSVSRTEANTEAFF. DNA of the CDR3: TGCAGCGTTTCCCGGACAGAGGCAAACACTGAAGCTTTCTTT.

This clone was seen more than once but under ten times. The chain combines TRBV4-1 with TRBJ1-5; weak D call: TRBD1 (6 bases). The CDR3 runs to 13 residues. V was trimmed by 0 bases and J by 6 bases, leaving 6 bases between them. From germline, CDR1 is MGHRA and CDR2 YSYEKL. This chain's CDR3 is CASSQEQGQPQHF. As DNA, the CDR3 is TGCGCCAGCAGCCAAGAACAGGGTCAGCCCCAGCATTTT.

The rearrangement uses TRBV30 and TRBJ2-2; TRBD2 is a possible D gene (5 bases). This CDR3 has 13 residues. Germline-derived CDR1 and CDR2 are GTSNPN and SVGIG (reference sequence). V shed 0 bases and J shed 7 bases, with 9 bases lying between them. In nucleotides, the CDR3 is TGTGCCTGGAGTGTACTCGGGAACGGGGAGCTGTTTTTT. It encodes CAWSVLGNGELFF.

The gene calls are TRBV2 and TRBJ2-5, with D possibly TRBD2 on 5 matching bases. Trimming took 7 bases from V and 2 from J, leaving 14 bases between them. Germline V gene lookup returns CDR1 SNHLY and CDR2 FYNNEI. The CDR3 loop spans 14 amino acids. The DNA of the CDR3 is TGTGCCAGCAAAGTTGCGGGCAGACAAGAGACCCAGTACTTC. Amino acid sequence: CASKVAGRQETQYF. The complete variable domain, with remaining parts taken from reference TRBV2 and TRBJ2-5, reads EPEVTQTPSHQVTQMGQEVILRCVPISNHLYFYWYRQILGQKVEFLVSFYNNEISEKSEIFDDQFSVERPDGSNFTLKIRSTKLEDSAMYFCASKVAGRQETQYFGPGTRLLVL.

This clone came up a few times. The genes are TRBV6-5 and TRBJ2-1; 9 bases fit TRBD2. CDR3 size: 15 residues. In germline, CDR1 is MNHEY, CDR2 SVGAGI. V was clipped by 3 bases and J by 5 bases; unmatched bases: 5. CDR3 sequence reads: CASSYLAGEDNEQFF. CDR3 bases: TGTGCCAGCAGTTATTTAGCGGGAGAGGACAATGAGCAGTTCTTC.

With respect to this clone: A read error is likely here: a far larger clone is one base away. This same CDR3 is encoded by further DNA sequences in the sample. The chain links TRBV5-3 to TRBJ2-1; 7 bases align to TRBD1. TRBV5-3 is flagged as an ORF with uncertain function. This CDR3 spans 13 amino acids. DNA of the CDR3: TGTGCCAGCAGCTGGGGGACAGTGAATGAGCAGTTCTTC. Translating it yields CASSWGTVNEQFF.

This clone was observed a single time. This chain links TRBV4-1 with TRBJ1-4; no definite D call. Per germline, CDR1 MGHRA and CDR2 YSYEKL. CDR3 length equals 14 residues. V lost 4 bases and J 4 bases, leaving 10 bases between the germline ends. CDR3 loop: CASSLGPYNEKLFF. The CDR3 DNA sequence: TGCGCCAGCAGCCTCGGGCCTTATAATGAAAAACTGTTTTTT.

V and J are TRBV11-2 and TRBJ2-7; 8 bases agree with TRBD1. Germline V gene data show CDR1 as SGHAT and CDR2 as FQNNGV. This CDR3 contains 14 residues. Trimming at V came to 6 bases and at J to 3 bases, leaving 7 bases not matched to a gene. CDR3 region: CASRGQGIIYEQYF. As DNA, the CDR3 is TGTGCCAGCAGAGGACAGGGTATAATCTACGAGCAGTACTTC.

The genes are TRBV7-8 and TRBJ2-5; the match to TRBD1 covers 8 bases. The V gene end was trimmed by 1 base and the J gene end by 5 bases; junction bases not matched to a gene: 12. Germline V gives CDR1 SGHVS, CDR2 FQNEAQ. The CDR3 has 17 amino acids. CDR3 in amino acids: CASSLGVPGQVLETQYF. CDR3 nucleotides: TGTGCCAGCAGCTTAGGGGTTCCGGGACAGGTATTGGAGACCCAGTACTTC.

The chain links TRBV4-1 to TRBJ2-7; D possibly corresponds to TRBD2 (6 bases). The CDR3 is 13 residues long. Trimming stripped 0 bases from V and 4 bases from J, with 7 bases between. Germline CDR1 MGHRA, CDR2 YSYEKL. As DNA, the CDR3 is TGCGCCAGCAGCCAAGAGCGGGATTACGAGCAGTACTTC. The encoded protein is CASSQERDYEQYF.

The chain uses TRBV11-3 and TRBJ2-2; the D gene could be TRBD1 or TRBD2 (5 bases each). The CDR3 totals 14 residues. The germline V gene encodes CDR1 SGHNT and CDR2 YENEEA. V gave up 3 bases and J gave up 6 bases, with 11 bases separating them. The CDR3 region has the DNA TGTGCCAGCAGCTTGAGGGGCGGTGCCGGGGAGCTGTTTTTT. Encoded protein: CASSLRGGAGELFF.

The chain couples TRBV29-1 to TRBJ1-2; 7 bases map to TRBD1. V lost 7 bases and J lost 5; bases outside the gene matches: 10. From germline, CDR1 is SQVTM and CDR2 ANQGSEA. The CDR3 is 13 amino acids. The DNA of the CDR3 is TGCAGCGGATACTCCACAGGGGAATATGGCTACACCTTC. Translation: CSGYSTGEYGYTF.

The chain uses TRBV7-3 and TRBJ2-3; D gene unclear. CDR1 and CDR2 from the germline V gene are SGHTA and FQGTGA. V lost 1 base and J 0 bases, leaving 8 bases between the germline ends. The CDR3 extends over 15 amino acids. The CDR3 loop reads CASSLNYGSTDTQYF. The CDR3 region has the DNA TGTGCCAGCAGCTTAAATTACGGAAGCACAGATACGCAGTATTTT.

This rearrangement joins TRBV5-1 to TRBJ2-2, with 11 bases identical to TRBD2. With V trimmed by 1 base and J by 0 bases, 5 bases remained unmatched. CDR3 length: 18 amino acids. Per germline, CDR1 SGHRS and CDR2 YFSETQ. The CDR3 protein is CASSLTSGGYSNTGELFF. The DNA of the CDR3 is TGCGCCAGCAGCTTGACTAGCGGGGGATATTCGAACACCGGGGAGCTGTTTTTT.

This chain joins TRBV2 and TRBJ2-7; possibly TRBD1 for D (6 bases). This CDR3 has 13 residues. Germline assignment: CDR1 SNHLY and CDR2 FYNNEI. V dropped 4 bases and J dropped 1 base, with 8 bases sitting between them. CDR3 DNA sequence: TGTGCCAGCAGTGGGACAGTTTCCTACGAGCAGTACTTC. It codes for CASSGTVSYEQYF.

The genes are TRBV10-3 and TRBJ1-1, with TRBD1 as a possible D gene (6 bases). Trimming took 11 bases from V and 1 from J, leaving 14 bases between them. Per the germline V gene, CDR1 is ENHRY and CDR2 is SYGVKD. CDR3 length equals 13 residues. The CDR3 coding sequence is TGTGCCTCACAGGGAGGGGCGAACACTGAAGCTTTCTTT. As protein: CASQGGANTEAFF.

The chain combines TRBV19 with TRBJ2-7; D gene ambiguous. The V end was cut by 2 bases, the J end by 3 bases, with 11 bases between. The CDR3 loop spans 14 amino acids. Looked up from germline, CDR1 is LNHDA and CDR2 is SQIVND (reference sequence). CDR3 bases: TGTGCCAGTAGTATAAGGCATAACAACTACGAGCAGTACTTC. Protein: CASSIRHNNYEQYF.

This clone was seen a handful of times. The chain joins TRBV4-2 to TRBJ2-3; either TRBD1 or TRBD2 may fit D (5 bases each). The length of the CDR3 is 20 residues. The germline V gene has CDR1 LGHNA and CDR2 YNFKEQ. Trimming stripped 8 bases from V and 2 bases from J, with 32 bases between. The CDR3 DNA is TGTGCCAGCGGCCCCCCGGGGCGGTCTTCCACCGGGGACCCCACAGATACGCAGTATTTT. Translation: CASGPPGRSSTGDPTDTQYF.

The V call is TRBV30, the J call TRBJ2-2, with 10 bases matching TRBD1. Germline V gene lookup returns CDR1 GTSNPN and CDR2 SVGIG (reference sequence). Trimming took 7 bases from V and 4 from J; bases not matched to a gene: 3. This CDR3 has 13 amino acids. CDR3 DNA sequence: TGTGCCTTGGACAGGGGGGGCACCGGGGAGCTGTTTTTT. As protein: CALDRGGTGELFF.

The rearrangement links TRBV2 to TRBJ2-5, with 11 bases lining up with TRBD2. The germline V gene encodes CDR1 SNHLY and CDR2 FYNNEI. The CDR3 has 14 residues. Unmatched junction bases numbered 1, after V lost 7 bases and J lost 0 bases. Written as DNA, the CDR3 is TGTGCCAGCAAACTAGCGGGAGACCAAGAGACCCAGTACTTC. It specifies CASKLAGDQETQYF.

The V and J genes are TRBV28 and TRBJ2-7; 7 bases are a match to TRBD2. The CDR3 spans 13 residues. V shed 10 bases, J shed 0 bases, and the junction held 6 bases outside the gene matches. The germline CDR1 and CDR2 sequences are MDHEN and SYDVKM. CDR3 protein: CATWREPSYEQYF. DNA for the CDR3: TGTGCCACCTGGCGGGAGCCCTCCTACGAGCAGTACTTC.

A note on this clone: Additional DNA sequences in this sample encode the identical CDR3. The chain couples TRBV19 to TRBJ2-7, with TRBD1 matching 9 bases. Per the germline V gene, CDR1 is LNHDA and CDR2 is SQIVND (reference sequence). Trimming took 5 bases from V and 3 from J; bases not matched to a gene: 2. The CDR3 runs to 13 residues. The CDR3 region is CASSSGQGYEQYF. CDR3 nucleotides: TGTGCCAGTAGTTCGGGACAGGGCTACGAGCAGTACTTC.

The rearrangement joins TRBV7-9 to TRBJ1-6; D is undetermined. V was cut by 4 bases and J by 6 bases, with 13 bases left in between. The CDR3 sequence is 15 residues long. Germline V gene lookup returns CDR1 SEHNR and CDR2 FQNEAQ (reference sequence). In nucleotides, the CDR3 is TGTGCCAGCAGCTGGTCCGGGAAATCTAATTCACCCCTCCACTTT. This encodes CASSWSGKSNSPLHF.

The rearrangement links TRBV27 to TRBJ2-1, with TRBD2 matching over 7 bases. In germline, CDR1 is MNHEY, CDR2 SMNVEV (reference sequence). The J segment lost 2 bases and the V segment lost 4 bases, leaving 8 bases of the junction unmatched. There are 16 residues in the CDR3. In DNA form, the CDR3 reads TGTGCCAGCAGTTCTCCCGGGACTAACGCCTACAATGAGCAGTTCTTC. It specifies CASSSPGTNAYNEQFF.

This clone has just one count. CDR3 amino acids: CASRITGNTYEQYF. CDR3 in DNA: TGTGCCAGCAGGATAACAGGAAATACCTACGAGCAGTACTTC. The chain has TRBV28 and TRBJ2-7, with D maybe TRBD1 (5 bases). CDR1 is MDHEN, CDR2 SYDVKM, per germline. V was pared by 6 bases and J by 2 bases, with 14 bases between. CDR3 size: 14 residues.

This clone is labeled medium-sized (0.01 to 0.1%). The chain uses TRBV5-1 and TRBJ2-3; TRBD2 agrees at 11 bases. The trim removed 3 bases at V and 0 bases at J, leaving 15 bases unmatched. Germline assignment: CDR1 SGHRS and CDR2 YFSETQ. The CDR3 sequence is 20 residues long. CDR3 DNA sequence: TGCGCCAGCAGCTATGGACCGGGACTAGCGGAGGGAACTAGCACAGATACGCAGTATTTT. This gives the protein CASSYGPGLAEGTSTDTQYF.

In this sample, this clone is large. The V and J genes are TRBV27 and TRBJ2-3; 11 nucleotides line up with TRBD2. The CDR3 loop spans 16 amino acids. The V and J ends lost 5 bases and 8 bases, in that order; junction bases with no gene match: 12. Looked up from germline, CDR1 is MNHEY and CDR2 is SMNVEV (reference sequence). The CDR3 region is CASSQLAGASALTQYF. The DNA of the CDR3 is TGTGCCAGCAGTCAACTAGCGGGAGCGTCCGCACTTACGCAGTATTTT.

The V and J genes are TRBV9 and TRBJ1-5; TRBD1 agrees at 12 bases. The V and J ends lost 3 bases and 2 bases, in that order; junction bases with no gene match: 3. Germline values: CDR1 SGDLS, CDR2 YYNGEE. The CDR3 length is 16 residues. The CDR3 protein is CASSAGTGGGNQPQHF. CDR3 nucleotides: TGTGCCAGCAGCGCTGGGACAGGGGGCGGCAATCAGCCCCAGCATTTT.

The genes are TRBV7-8 and TRBJ2-1, with D possibly being TRBD2 (6 bases). The V end was cut by 7 bases, the J end by 1 base, with 17 bases between. The V gene's germline CDR1 is SGHVS and CDR2 FQNEAQ. The CDR3 sequence is 16 residues long. The CDR3 protein is CASTPSASASYNEQFF. The CDR3 nucleotides read TGTGCCAGCACCCCTTCGGCTAGCGCTTCCTACAATGAGCAGTTCTTC.